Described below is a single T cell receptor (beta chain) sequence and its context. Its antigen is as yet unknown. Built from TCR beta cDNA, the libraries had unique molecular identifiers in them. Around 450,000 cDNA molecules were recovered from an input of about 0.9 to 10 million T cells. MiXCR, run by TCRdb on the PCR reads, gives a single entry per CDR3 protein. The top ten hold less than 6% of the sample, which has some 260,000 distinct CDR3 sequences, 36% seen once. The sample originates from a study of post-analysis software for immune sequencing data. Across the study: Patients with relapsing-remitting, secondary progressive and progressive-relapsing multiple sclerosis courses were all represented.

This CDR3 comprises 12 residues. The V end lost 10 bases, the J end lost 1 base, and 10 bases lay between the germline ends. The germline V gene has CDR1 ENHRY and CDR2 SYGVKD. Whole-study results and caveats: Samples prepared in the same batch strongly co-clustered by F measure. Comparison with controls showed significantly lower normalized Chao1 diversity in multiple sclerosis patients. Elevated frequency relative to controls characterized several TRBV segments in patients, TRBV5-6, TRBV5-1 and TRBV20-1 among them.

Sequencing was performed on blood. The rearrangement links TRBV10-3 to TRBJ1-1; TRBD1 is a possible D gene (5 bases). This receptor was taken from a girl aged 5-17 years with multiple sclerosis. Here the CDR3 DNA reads TGTGCCACTGCGGGGGGGAACACTGAAGCTTTCTTT. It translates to CATAGGNTEAFF.